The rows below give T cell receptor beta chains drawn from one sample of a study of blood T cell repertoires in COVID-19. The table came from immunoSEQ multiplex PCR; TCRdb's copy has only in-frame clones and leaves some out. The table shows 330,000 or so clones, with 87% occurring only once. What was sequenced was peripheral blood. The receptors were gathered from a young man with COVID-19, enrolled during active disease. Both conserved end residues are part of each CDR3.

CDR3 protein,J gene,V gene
CASSMNPVRGTEAFF,TRBJ1-1,TRBV19
CASMGGGATSVRTDTQYF,TRBJ2-3,TRBV28
CASSWQNTEAFF,TRBJ1-1,TRBV6-2/TRBV6-3
CASSDREVYGYTF,TRBJ1-2,TRBV2
CATSDRLSGGYTF,TRBJ1-2,TRBV24-1
CASSELAGFLSGANVLTF,TRBJ2-6,TRBV2
CAWSVRERVTGELFF,TRBJ2-2,TRBV30
CASTMTGGGTEAFF,TRBJ1-1,TRBV28
CASSLNGRGNEQYF,TRBJ2-7,TRBV27
CTHTGTGASYEQYF,TRBJ2-7,TRBV29-1
CASSLAGLVTFNEQFF,TRBJ2-1,TRBV7-9
CASSSPQGSSYEQYF,TRBJ2-7,TRBV5-1
CASSLRQGTSYEQYF,TRBJ2-7,TRBV18
CASYDVIGTGGYNEQFF,TRBJ2-1,TRBV11-2
CASSDLSGTNTGELFF,TRBJ2-2,TRBV4-2
CASSLQTGDLGREQYF,TRBJ2-7,TRBV27
CASSLVLAGSYEQYF,TRBJ2-7,TRBV7-2
CASSFVGGNSNQPQHF,TRBJ1-5,TRBV6-2/TRBV6-3
CASSARQGRNTEAFF,TRBJ1-1,TRBV19
CVPMGGRWGYTF,TRBJ1-2,TRBV2
CASSLRLAGGYEQYF,TRBJ2-7,TRBV5-6
CASSGTVIRDTQYF,TRBJ2-3,TRBV2
CASSRQGQNYEQYF,TRBJ2-7,TRBV27
CASSGGQGYNEQFF,TRBJ2-1,TRBV18
CASSMTGGSTEAFF,TRBJ1-1,TRBV28
CASSSNRVAGDNEQFF,TRBJ2-1,TRBV7-3
CASSSRTGIGFQPQHF,TRBJ1-5,TRBV27
CAISDPGQRPNEQFF,TRBJ2-1,TRBV10-3
CASSLGAGEGSYEQYF,TRBJ2-7,TRBV5-1
CASSTVRVDGYTF,TRBJ1-2,TRBV28
CASSYETVETQYF,TRBJ2-5,TRBV6-5
CASSQDLGQGYEQYF,TRBJ2-7,TRBV4-2
CASSHRDSRSNYGYTF,TRBJ1-2,TRBV5-1
CASHLSGTGNYGYTF,TRBJ1-2,TRBV2
CASSNTDRGETQYF,TRBJ2-5,TRBV19
CASSEGTRDEQYF,TRBJ2-7,TRBV5-1
CASSYGKGANYGYTF,TRBJ1-2,TRBV6-5
CASSFPSTDTQYF,TRBJ2-3,TRBV7-9
CASSPGLGQGLNTEAFF,TRBJ1-1,TRBV11-2